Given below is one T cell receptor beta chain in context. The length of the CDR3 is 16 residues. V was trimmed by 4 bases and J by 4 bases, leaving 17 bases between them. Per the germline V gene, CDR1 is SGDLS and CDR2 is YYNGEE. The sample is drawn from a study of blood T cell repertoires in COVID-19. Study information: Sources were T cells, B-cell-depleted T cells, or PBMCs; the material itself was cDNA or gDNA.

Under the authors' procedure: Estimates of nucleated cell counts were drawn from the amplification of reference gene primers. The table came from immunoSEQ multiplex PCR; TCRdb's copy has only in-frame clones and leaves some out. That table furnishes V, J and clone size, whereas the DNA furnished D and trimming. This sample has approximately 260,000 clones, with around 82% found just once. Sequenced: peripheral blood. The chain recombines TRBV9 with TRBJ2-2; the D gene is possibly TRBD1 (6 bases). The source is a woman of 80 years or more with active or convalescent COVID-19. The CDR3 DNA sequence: TGTGCCAGCAGCCAAGGGGGACCTCTGCGCACCGGGGAGCTGTTTTTT. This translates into CASSQGGPLRTGELFF.